This entry concerns a single T cell receptor (beta chain). As defined, naive CD8 cells were CD45RO-negative and positively selected for CCR7, with terminally differentiated effector memory CD45RA+ cells excluded. The sample comes from a study of shared clonotypes between healthy human individuals. Study overall: CD4 naive and memory got three plates each, CD8 naive two, CD8 memory one.

Replicate PCRs run on sorted subsets employed 200 to 250 ng DNA, approximately 30,000 T cell genomes. Original processing methods: Junction-only sequences without quality scores came from ImmunoSEQ, so filtering differed. Using immunoSEQ multiplex PCR, the repertoire was profiled, and TCRdb retains in-frame clones only, with some absent. V, J and clone size are taken as reported in that table, and D and trimming were inferred from the DNA itself. The profile shows more than 2 million clones, just under 95% of them singletons. The TCR originated in a young man in good health. Some clones in this sample may be carry-over from other donors' samples. Source material: naive CD8+ T cells from PBMCs.

CDR3 region: CASNRVGTSYEQYF. The CDR3 DNA follows: TGTGCCAGCAACAGAGTGGGGACGAGCTACGAGCAGTACTTC. The gene calls are TRBV27 and TRBJ2-7; D possibly uses TRBD1 or TRBD2 (5 bases each). The germline CDR1 and CDR2 sequences are MNHEY and SMNVEV (reference sequence). The ends were cut back, 7 bases at V and 3 bases at J, with 16 bases in the middle. The CDR3 has 14 amino acids.